Listed below are T cell receptor beta chains from one sample, sequenced in a study of long-term antiretroviral therapy in people with HIV. The method was immunoSEQ multiplex PCR; TCRdb's version includes in-frame clones alone and lacks a portion of them. The repertoire holds about 25,000 clones, with approximately 79% as singletons. Material: unsorted PBMCs, obtained 2.1 years after starting antiretroviral therapy. These receptors were taken from a man aged 25 to 40 with HIV. CDR3s include the opening cysteine and the closing phenylalanine or tryptophan. D genes are given only for firm matches. Clone size is shown for a subset of rows, as once, few, many or a class of expanded clone.

CDR3 length: 13; D gene: NA; J gene: TRBJ1-1; V gene: TRBV7-2; clone size: NA; CDR3 protein: CASSWGGNTEAFF; CDR3 DNA: TGTGCCAGCAGCTGGGGCGGGAACACTGAAGCTTTCTTT
CDR3 length: 12; D gene: TRBD2; J gene: TRBJ2-7; V gene: TRBV6-1; clone size: NA; CDR3 protein: CASRGGTYEQYF; CDR3 DNA: TGTGCCAGCAGGGGAGGGACCTACGAGCAGTACTTC
CDR3 length: 17; D gene: NA; J gene: TRBJ1-6; V gene: TRBV5-6; clone size: NA; CDR3 protein: CASSRQVSDRYNSPLHF; CDR3 DNA: TGTGCCAGCAGCCGTCAAGTATCCGATAGATATAATTCACCCCTCCACTTT
CDR3 length: 19; D gene: TRBD2; J gene: TRBJ2-5; V gene: TRBV4-1; clone size: NA; CDR3 protein: CASSQVRGLAGGEQETQYF; CDR3 DNA: TGCGCCAGCAGCCAAGTTAGGGGACTAGCGGGGGGGGAACAAGAGACCCAGTACTTC
CDR3 length: 16; D gene: NA; J gene: TRBJ1-3; V gene: TRBV11-2; clone size: once; CDR3 protein: CASSSGIPSTVGTIYF; CDR3 DNA: TGTGCCAGCAGCTCCGGGATTCCCTCAACGGTGGGCACCATATATTTT
CDR3 length: 15; D gene: NA; J gene: TRBJ2-5; V gene: TRBV13; clone size: NA; CDR3 protein: CASSPHPGGEETQYF; CDR3 DNA: TGTGCCAGCAGCCCCCACCCAGGGGGGGAAGAGACCCAGTACTTC
CDR3 length: 15; D gene: NA; J gene: TRBJ2-5; V gene: TRBV9; clone size: once; CDR3 protein: CASNRRGFIAETQYF; CDR3 DNA: TGTGCCAGCAACCGGAGAGGGTTTATTGCGGAGACCCAGTACTTC
CDR3 length: 12; D gene: NA; J gene: TRBJ1-5; V gene: TRBV19; clone size: NA; CDR3 protein: CASSIGNQPQHF; CDR3 DNA: TGTGCCAGTAGTATCGGTAATCAGCCCCAGCATTTT
CDR3 length: 15; D gene: NA; J gene: TRBJ1-1; V gene: TRBV5-6; clone size: NA; CDR3 protein: CASSSRQILNTEAFF; CDR3 DNA: TGTGCCAGCAGCTCCCGACAGATTCTGAACACTGAAGCTTTCTTT
CDR3 length: 14; D gene: TRBD1; J gene: TRBJ1-1; V gene: TRBV28; clone size: medium-sized; CDR3 protein: CASSRQRQGAEAFF; CDR3 DNA: TGTGCCAGCAGCCGTCAAAGACAGGGGGCTGAAGCTTTCTTT
CDR3 length: 15; D gene: NA; J gene: TRBJ2-4; V gene: TRBV7-2; clone size: NA; CDR3 protein: CASSFQGGMGNIQYF; CDR3 DNA: TGTGCCAGCAGCTTCCAGGGAGGTATGGGGAACATTCAGTACTTC
CDR3 length: 15; D gene: NA; J gene: TRBJ1-3; V gene: TRBV7-9; clone size: NA; CDR3 protein: CASSLQAISGNTIYF; CDR3 DNA: TGTGCCAGCAGCTTACAGGCCATCTCTGGAAACACCATATATTTT
CDR3 length: 11; D gene: NA; J gene: TRBJ2-1; V gene: TRBV28; clone size: NA; CDR3 protein: CASSLGREQFF; CDR3 DNA: TGTGCCAGCAGTTTAGGGAGGGAGCAGTTCTTC
CDR3 length: 16; D gene: TRBD2; J gene: TRBJ2-3; V gene: TRBV5-1; clone size: NA; CDR3 protein: CASSLDRGGGTDTQYF; CDR3 DNA: TGCGCCAGCAGCTTGGATCGGGGGGGTGGAACAGATACGCAGTATTTT
CDR3 length: 16; D gene: NA; J gene: TRBJ2-2; V gene: TRBV30; clone size: NA; CDR3 protein: CAWDWRGTGNTGELFF; CDR3 DNA: TGTGCCTGGGACTGGAGGGGGACGGGTAACACCGGGGAGCTGTTTTTT
CDR3 length: 15; D gene: NA; J gene: TRBJ2-6; V gene: TRBV19; clone size: NA; CDR3 protein: CASRWVDSGANVLTF; CDR3 DNA: TGTGCCAGTAGGTGGGTAGACTCTGGGGCCAACGTCCTGACTTTC
CDR3 length: 13; D gene: TRBD1; J gene: TRBJ1-5; V gene: TRBV19; clone size: NA; CDR3 protein: CASTDRGYQPQHF; CDR3 DNA: TGTGCCAGCACGGACAGGGGTTATCAGCCCCAGCATTTT
CDR3 length: 14; D gene: NA; J gene: TRBJ2-1; V gene: TRBV6-1; clone size: once; CDR3 protein: CASSRDWIYNEQFF; CDR3 DNA: TGTGCCAGCAGCCGGGACTGGATCTACAATGAGCAGTTCTTC
CDR3 length: 18; D gene: TRBD2; J gene: TRBJ2-1; V gene: TRBV5-4; clone size: NA; CDR3 protein: CASSLGTSGRFLYNEQFF; CDR3 DNA: TGTGCCAGCAGCTTGGGGACTAGCGGGAGGTTTTTATACAATGAGCAGTTCTTC
CDR3 length: 14; D gene: NA; J gene: TRBJ1-2; V gene: TRBV9; clone size: few; CDR3 protein: CASSSTDGNYGYTF; CDR3 DNA: TGTGCCAGCAGCTCCACGGACGGAAACTATGGCTACACCTTC
CDR3 length: 17; D gene: TRBD1; J gene: TRBJ2-7; V gene: TRBV29-1; clone size: medium-sized; CDR3 protein: CSASVAGGTGLRYEQYF; CDR3 DNA: TGCAGCGCCTCGGTTGCCGGGGGGACAGGGCTTCGTTACGAGCAGTACTTC
CDR3 length: 14; D gene: NA; J gene: TRBJ1-3; V gene: TRBV30; clone size: few; CDR3 protein: CAWMRELPGNTIYF; CDR3 DNA: TGTGCCTGGATGCGGGAGCTCCCTGGAAACACCATATATTTT
CDR3 length: 15; D gene: NA; J gene: TRBJ1-2; V gene: TRBV11-3; clone size: NA; CDR3 protein: CASSLGKRPNYGYTF; CDR3 DNA: TGTGCCAGCAGCTTAGGGAAAAGGCCGAACTATGGCTACACCTTC
CDR3 length: 16; D gene: NA; J gene: TRBJ2-6; V gene: TRBV13; clone size: NA; CDR3 protein: CASSARTFSGANVLTF; CDR3 DNA: TGTGCCAGCAGCGCAAGGACATTCTCTGGGGCCAACGTCCTGACTTTC
CDR3 length: 14; D gene: NA; J gene: TRBJ2-5; V gene: TRBV7-9; clone size: NA; CDR3 protein: CASSLHPNQETQYF; CDR3 DNA: TGTGCCAGCAGCTTACACCCTAACCAAGAGACCCAGTACTTC
CDR3 length: 14; D gene: TRBD1; J gene: TRBJ2-7; V gene: TRBV27; clone size: NA; CDR3 protein: CASRTGSFLGEQYF; CDR3 DNA: TGTGCCTCTCGGACAGGGTCTTTTTTGGGCGAGCAGTACTTC
CDR3 length: 16; D gene: NA; J gene: TRBJ2-3; V gene: TRBV7-2; clone size: NA; CDR3 protein: CASSPGGRGDTDTQYF; CDR3 DNA: TGTGCCAGCAGCCCAGGGGGGCGGGGGGACACAGATACGCAGTATTTT
CDR3 length: 12; D gene: NA; J gene: TRBJ2-1; V gene: TRBV9; clone size: NA; CDR3 protein: CASSEGGEEQFF; CDR3 DNA: TGTGCCAGCAGCGAGGGGGGGGAAGAGCAGTTCTTC
CDR3 length: 15; D gene: NA; J gene: TRBJ2-5; V gene: TRBV14; clone size: NA; CDR3 protein: CASSQDRILGETQYF; CDR3 DNA: TGTGCCAGCAGCCAAGATCGGATACTGGGGGAGACCCAGTACTTC
CDR3 length: 16; D gene: TRBD1; J gene: TRBJ1-5; V gene: TRBV5-1; clone size: few; CDR3 protein: CASSPGTGTNNQPQHF; CDR3 DNA: TGCGCCAGCAGCCCCGGGACAGGGACAAACAATCAGCCCCAGCATTTT
CDR3 length: 14; D gene: TRBD1; J gene: TRBJ2-7; V gene: TRBV9; clone size: NA; CDR3 protein: CASSVDTGGGEQYF; CDR3 DNA: TGTGCCAGCAGCGTAGATACAGGGGGCGGCGAGCAGTACTTC
CDR3 length: 13; D gene: TRBD2; J gene: TRBJ2-1; V gene: TRBV29-1; clone size: NA; CDR3 protein: CSVEDMGLFEQFF; CDR3 DNA: TGCAGCGTTGAAGATATGGGACTATTCGAGCAGTTCTTC